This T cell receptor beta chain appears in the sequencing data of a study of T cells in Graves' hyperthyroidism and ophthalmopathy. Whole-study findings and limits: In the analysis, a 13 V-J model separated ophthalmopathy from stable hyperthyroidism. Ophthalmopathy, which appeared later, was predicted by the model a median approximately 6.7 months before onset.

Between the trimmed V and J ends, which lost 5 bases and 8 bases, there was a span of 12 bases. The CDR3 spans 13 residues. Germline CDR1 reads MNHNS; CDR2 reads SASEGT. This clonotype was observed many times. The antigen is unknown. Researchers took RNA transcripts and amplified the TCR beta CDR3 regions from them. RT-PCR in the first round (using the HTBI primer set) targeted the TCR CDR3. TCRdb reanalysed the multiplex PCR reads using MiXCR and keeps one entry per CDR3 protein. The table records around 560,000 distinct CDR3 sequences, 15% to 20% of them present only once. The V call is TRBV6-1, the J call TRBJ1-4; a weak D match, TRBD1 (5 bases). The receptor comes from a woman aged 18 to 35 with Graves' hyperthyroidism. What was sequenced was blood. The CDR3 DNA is TGTGCCAGCAGTTACGGTGGGGGGGAAAAACTGTTTTTT. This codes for CASSYGGGEKLFF.